Listed below are T cell receptor beta chains from one sample, sequenced in a study of STAT5B mutations in CD4+ large granular lymphocyte leukemia. Assay used: immunoSEQ multiplex PCR; TCRdb lists only in-frame clones, some missing. The sample consists of roughly 30,000 clones, 72% of them appearing once. Sequencing input: CD4+ T cells from blood buffy coats. These receptor sequences come from a human donor in good health. The CDR3 runs from the conserved cysteine through the conserved F or W. The D gene is left open where the match is weak. The size entry is marked missing in some rows and otherwise reads once, few, many or a size class.

v_call	d_call	j_call	clone_size	cdr3_aa	cdr3_nt
TRBV5-4	.	TRBJ2-7	.	CASSWEGQPYEQYF	TGTGCCAGCAGCTGGGAAGGACAGCCCTACGAGCAGTACTTC
TRBV2	.	TRBJ2-2	.	CASKGVLNTGELFF	TGTGCCAGCAAAGGGGTTCTGAACACCGGGGAGCTGTTTTTT
TRBV7-6	TRBD1	TRBJ2-7	.	CASSLVYLPILKGQGETYEQYF	TGTGCCAGCAGCTTAGTTTACCTCCCCATATTAAAGGGTCAGGGGGAAACCTACGAGCAGTACTTC
TRBV5-6	TRBD1	TRBJ2-1	.	CASSTTGGQGFYNEQFF	TGTGCCAGCAGCACCACTGGGGGACAGGGGTTCTACAATGAGCAGTTCTTC
TRBV7-2	TRBD1	TRBJ2-7	.	CASTPSTGSSYEQYF	TGTGCCAGCACCCCGTCGACAGGGAGCTCCTACGAGCAGTACTTC
TRBV5-1	TRBD1	TRBJ2-2	.	CASSPLTGGRTGELFF	TGCGCCAGCAGCCCCCTCACAGGGGGCCGGACCGGGGAGCTGTTTTTT
TRBV19	TRBD2	TRBJ2-3	.	CASSGGLAGGTDTQYF	TGTGCCAGTAGTGGGGGACTAGCGGGGGGCACAGATACGCAGTATTTT
TRBV2	TRBD1	TRBJ1-1	.	CASLVSTGMNTEAFF	TGTGCCAGCCTCGTATCGACAGGGATGAACACTGAAGCTTTCTTT
TRBV5-5	.	TRBJ2-7	few	CASSLRGAGATSYEQYF	TGTGCCAGCAGCTTGAGGGGGGCGGGGGCGACCTCCTACGAGCAGTACTTC
TRBV7-9	TRBD2	TRBJ2-3	.	CASSSSGGRITDTQYF	TGTGCCAGCAGCTCAAGCGGGGGCCGTATCACAGATACGCAGTATTTT
TRBV29-1	TRBD1	TRBJ1-2	.	CSVVKQGVGGYTF	TGCAGCGTTGTAAAACAGGGGGTGGGTGGCTACACCTTC
TRBV4-3	.	TRBJ1-3	.	CASSQDRSSGNTIYF	TGCGCCAGCAGCCAAGACCGATCCTCTGGAAACACCATATATTTT
TRBV15	.	TRBJ2-5	.	CATSRDFQETQYF	TGTGCCACCTCCAGGGATTTCCAAGAGACCCAGTACTTC
TRBV5-1	TRBD1	TRBJ1-1	.	CASSPLTGDTEAFF	TGCGCCAGCAGCCCCCTGACAGGGGACACTGAAGCTTTCTTT
TRBV9	TRBD1	TRBJ1-6	.	CASSAPGQVLPLHF	TGTGCCAGCAGCGCTCCGGGACAGGTGCTACCCCTCCACTTT
TRBV30	TRBD2	TRBJ2-7	.	CAWRTSGSYEQYF	TGTGCCTGGAGGACTAGCGGGAGCTACGAGCAGTACTTC
TRBV9	.	TRBJ1-1	few	CASSPTGNTEAFF	TGTGCCAGCAGCCCTACTGGGAACACTGAAGCTTTCTTT